This T cell receptor (beta chain) was sequenced in a study of cytomegalovirus exposure and HLA in healthy donors. The repertoire was sequenced with immunoSEQ multiplex PCR; TCRdb's copy has only in-frame clones and lacks some. Here the sample spans 130,000 to 150,000 clones, just over 90% being singletons. Germline lookup yields CDR1 MNHEY and CDR2 SVGAGI. V lost 0 bases to trimming and J lost 4 bases, with 15 bases between them. This CDR3 has 16 residues. This sequence was found in a man younger than 35 in good health and CMV-seronegative. Sequenced sample: PBMCs. The J gene is TRBJ1-2, the V gene TRBV6-5; TRBD1 might be the D (6 bases). CDR3 sequence (DNA): TGTGCCAGCAGTTACTCCTCGCGGGGGGGGCCCTATGGCTACACCTTC. Its translation is CASSYSSRGGPYGYTF.